Listed here are 18 T cell receptor beta chains from one sample, sequenced in a study of CXCR3-negative and CXCR3-positive naive CD8 T cells. In preparing the TRB cDNA libraries, 5' RACE with UMI labels was used. No DNA is given; TCRdb re-called the 5' RACE reads and lists each CDR3 protein once. The listing contains about 62,000 distinct CDR3 sequences. The material sequenced was naive CXCR3- CD8+ T cells from blood. As to subset: CD45RO-CCR7+CD27+CD95- naive CD8+ T cells lacking CXCR3 (TNR3-). These receptors originate from a human donor in good health. Some clones in this sample may be carry-over from other donors' samples.

The CDR3 protein is CSAFSTVEGTGELFF. The rearrangement uses TRBV29-1 and TRBJ2-2; the TCRdb call, TRBD2, lacks DNA for checking. Germline CDR1 is SQVTM and CDR2 is ANQGSEA. CDR3 size: 15 residues.

The chain recombines TRBV3-1 with TRBJ2-7; the D call from TCRdb, TRBD1, cannot be confirmed without DNA. CDR1 LGHDT and CDR2 YNNKEL come from the germline V gene (reference sequence). The CDR3 extends over 20 amino acids. CDR3 in amino acids: CASSLDLPGQGAPNAYEQYF.

The V call is TRBV7-2, the J call TRBJ2-7; TCRdb picks TRBD1, but there is no DNA to check that call. Per the germline V gene, CDR1 is SGHTA and CDR2 is FQGNSA. CDR3 length equals 15 residues. This chain's CDR3 is CASSRRALDPYEQYF. The full variable domain, with the rest looked up from reference TRBV7-2 and TRBJ2-7, is GAGVSQSPSNKVTEKGKDVELRCDPISGHTALYWYRQSLGQGLEFLIYFQGNSAPDKSGLPSDRFSAERTGGSVSTLTIQRTQQEDSAVYLCASSRRALDPYEQYFGPGTRLTVT.

V usage is TRBV29-1 and J usage is TRBJ1-5. Per germline, CDR1 SQVTM and CDR2 ANQGSEA. The CDR3 spans 15 residues. CDR3: CSVALATDSNQPQHF.

The rearrangement links TRBV10-3 to TRBJ2-3; absent DNA, TCRdb's TRBD2 call cannot be checked. Germline CDR1 ENHRY, CDR2 SYGVKD. The CDR3 is 18 residues long. The CDR3 spells CAISGITQRGGRADTQYF.

The chain uses TRBV7-3 and TRBJ1-1; the TCRdb D gene call, TRBD1, has no DNA to confirm it. The CDR3 sequence is 15 residues long. The germline CDR1 and CDR2 sequences are SGHTA and FQGTGA. CDR3 residues: CASSLAGTGKTEAFF.

The chain links TRBV29-1 to TRBJ2-5; TCRdb returns TRBD1, unconfirmable since there is no DNA. The CDR3 totals 15 residues. CDR1 and CDR2 from the germline V gene are SQVTM and ANQGSEA. CDR3 in amino acids: CSVDGTGDPAETQYF.

The J gene is TRBJ2-7, the V gene TRBV7-3; without DNA, the TCRdb call of TRBD1 cannot be checked. Germline assignment: CDR1 SGHTA and CDR2 FQGTGA. The CDR3 is 16 amino acids. The CDR3: CASSLPWWGGPYEQYF.

The rearrangement uses TRBV29-1 and TRBJ2-2. CDR1 SQVTM and CDR2 ANQGSEA come from the germline V gene. The CDR3 contains 12 residues. This chain's CDR3 is CSVVGQNGELFF.

The gene calls are TRBV4-1 and TRBJ1-1. This CDR3 contains 13 residues. From germline, CDR1 is MGHRA and CDR2 YSYEKL. CDR3 amino acids: CASSQLDNHEAFF.

V gene TRBV7-3 combines with J gene TRBJ2-5; with no DNA, the TCRdb D assignment of TRBD1 cannot be verified. This CDR3 has 18 amino acids. CDR1 and CDR2 from the germline V gene are SGHTA and FQGTGA. The CDR3 is CASSLLTTGTGVGETQYF.

The chain carries TRBV6-6 and TRBJ1-1; the TCRdb D gene call, TRBD1, has no DNA to confirm it. Germline values: CDR1 MNHNY, CDR2 SVGAGI (reference sequence). The CDR3 totals 14 residues. CDR3 sequence reads: CASSSTETNTEAFF.

The CDR3 spells CASSSVLDSGANVLTF. This chain links TRBV6-5 with TRBJ2-6. Germline CDR1 is MNHEY and CDR2 is SVGAGI. This CDR3 region has 16 residues.

This rearrangement joins TRBV12-3 or TRBV12-4 to TRBJ2-2; the D call from TCRdb, TRBD2, cannot be confirmed without DNA. There are 15 residues in the CDR3. The CDR3 here is CASSQAQLNTGELFF.

The V and J genes are TRBV24-1 and TRBJ2-5; TCRdb names TRBD1, which stays unverified in the absence of DNA. Germline-derived CDR1 and CDR2 are KGHDR and SFDVKD. The CDR3 runs to 16 residues. The CDR3 sequence is CATSDFINGRRETQYF.

J is TRBJ2-7 and V is TRBV6-1; the TCRdb D gene call, TRBD1, has no DNA to confirm it. The CDR3 contains 15 residues. Germline-derived CDR1 and CDR2 are MNHNS and SASEGT. Here the CDR3 reads CASSEEGRGTYEQYF.

V usage is TRBV29-1 and J usage is TRBJ2-7; TCRdb calls TRBD1, which cannot be checked without DNA. The germline V gene has CDR1 SQVTM and CDR2 ANQGSEA. This CDR3 region has 12 residues. This CDR3 is CSVGQGFGEQYF.

CDR3 region: CASSPRLYEQYF. The chain is built from TRBV7-9 and TRBJ2-7. The CDR3 has 12 amino acids. Germline CDR1 reads SEHNR; CDR2 reads FQNEAQ (reference sequence).